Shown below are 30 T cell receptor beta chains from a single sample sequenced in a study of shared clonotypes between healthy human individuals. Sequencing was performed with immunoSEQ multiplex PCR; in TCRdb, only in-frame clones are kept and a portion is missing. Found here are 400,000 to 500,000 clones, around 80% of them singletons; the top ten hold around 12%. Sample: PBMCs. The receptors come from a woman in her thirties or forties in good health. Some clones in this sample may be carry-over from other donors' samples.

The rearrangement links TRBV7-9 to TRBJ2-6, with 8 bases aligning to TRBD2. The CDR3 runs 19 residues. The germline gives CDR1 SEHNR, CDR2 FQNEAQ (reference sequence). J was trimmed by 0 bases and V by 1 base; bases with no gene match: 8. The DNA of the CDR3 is TGTGCCAGCAGCTTAGTGCGTCTAGCGGGCCACTCTGGGGCCAACGTCCTGACTTTC. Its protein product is CASSLVRLAGHSGANVLTF.

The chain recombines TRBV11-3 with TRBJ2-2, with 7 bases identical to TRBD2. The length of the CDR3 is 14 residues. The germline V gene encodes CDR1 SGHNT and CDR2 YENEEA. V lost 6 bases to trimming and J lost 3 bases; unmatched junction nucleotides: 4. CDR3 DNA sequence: TGTGCCAGCAGTCGGGGGGAGGACACCGGGGAGCTGTTTTTT. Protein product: CASSRGEDTGELFF.

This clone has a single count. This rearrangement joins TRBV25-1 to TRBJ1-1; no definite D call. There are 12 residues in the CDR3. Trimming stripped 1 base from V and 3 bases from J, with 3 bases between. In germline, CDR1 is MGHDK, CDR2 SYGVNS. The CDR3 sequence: CASSELDTEAFF. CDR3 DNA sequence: TGTGCCAGCAGTGAATTAGACACTGAAGCTTTCTTT.

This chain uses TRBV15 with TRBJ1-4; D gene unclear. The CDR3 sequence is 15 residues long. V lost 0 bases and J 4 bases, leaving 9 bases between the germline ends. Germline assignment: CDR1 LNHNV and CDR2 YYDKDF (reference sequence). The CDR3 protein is CATSRDTGFNEKLFF. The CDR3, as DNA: TGTGCCACCAGCAGAGATACCGGGTTTAATGAAAAACTGTTTTTT. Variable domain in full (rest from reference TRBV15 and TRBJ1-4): DAMVIQNPRYQVTQFGKPVTLSCSQTLNHNVMYWYQQKSSQAPKLLFHYYDKDFNNEADTPDNFQSRRPNTSFCFLDIRSPGLGDTAMYLCATSRDTGFNEKLFFGSGTQLSVL.

Written as DNA, the CDR3 is TGTGCCAGCAGTCTTGAGGCAGCGGGAGAAAATGAGCAGTTCTTC. As protein: CASSLEAAGENEQFF. The genes are TRBV28 and TRBJ2-1; 8 bases line up with TRBD2. V was clipped by 5 bases and J by 7 bases; unmatched bases: 10. The CDR3 runs 15 residues. Germline V CDR1 and CDR2: MDHEN, SYDVKM.

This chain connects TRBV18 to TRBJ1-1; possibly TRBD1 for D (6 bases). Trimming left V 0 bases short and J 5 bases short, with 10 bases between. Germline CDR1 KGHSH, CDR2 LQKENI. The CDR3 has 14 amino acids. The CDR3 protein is CASSPPNRATEAFF. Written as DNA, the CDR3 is TGTGCCAGCTCACCACCTAACAGGGCTACTGAAGCTTTCTTT.

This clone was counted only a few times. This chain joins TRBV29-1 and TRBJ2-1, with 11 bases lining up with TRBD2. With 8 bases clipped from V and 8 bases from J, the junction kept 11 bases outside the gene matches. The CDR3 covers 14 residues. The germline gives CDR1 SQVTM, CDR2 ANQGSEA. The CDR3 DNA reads TGCAGCCTGAGGCCTAGCGGGAGGTTGGATGAGCAGTTCTTC. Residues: CSLRPSGRLDEQFF.

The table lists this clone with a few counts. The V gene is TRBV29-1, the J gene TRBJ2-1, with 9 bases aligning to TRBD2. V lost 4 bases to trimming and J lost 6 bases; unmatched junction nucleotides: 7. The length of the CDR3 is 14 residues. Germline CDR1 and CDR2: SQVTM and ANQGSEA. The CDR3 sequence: CSVVASGKGNEQFF. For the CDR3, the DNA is TGCAGCGTTGTAGCTAGCGGGAAGGGCAATGAGCAGTTCTTC.

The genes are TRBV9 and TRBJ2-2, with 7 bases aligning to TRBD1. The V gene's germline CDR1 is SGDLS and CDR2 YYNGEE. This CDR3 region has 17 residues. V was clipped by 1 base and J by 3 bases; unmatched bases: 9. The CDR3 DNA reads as TGTGCCAGCAGCGTAAATCCGGGACAGACCTACACCGGGGAGCTGTTTTTT. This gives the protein CASSVNPGQTYTGELFF.

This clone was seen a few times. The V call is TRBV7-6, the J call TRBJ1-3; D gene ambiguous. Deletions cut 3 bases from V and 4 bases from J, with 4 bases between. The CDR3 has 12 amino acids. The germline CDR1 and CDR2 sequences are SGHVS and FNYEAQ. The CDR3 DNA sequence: TGTGCCAGCAGCTTGACCGGAAACACCATATATTTT. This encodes CASSLTGNTIYF.

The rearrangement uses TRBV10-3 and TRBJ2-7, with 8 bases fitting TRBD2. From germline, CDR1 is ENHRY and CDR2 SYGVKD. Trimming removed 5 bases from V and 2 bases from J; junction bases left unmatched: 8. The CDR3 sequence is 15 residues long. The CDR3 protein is CAISPTGLEAYEQYF. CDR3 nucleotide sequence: TGTGCCATCAGTCCCACGGGACTAGAAGCCTACGAGCAGTACTTC.

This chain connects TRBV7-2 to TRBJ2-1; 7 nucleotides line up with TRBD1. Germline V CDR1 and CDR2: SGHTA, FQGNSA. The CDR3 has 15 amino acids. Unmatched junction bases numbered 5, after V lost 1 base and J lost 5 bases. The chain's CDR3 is CASSLVWDSNNEQFF. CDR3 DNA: TGTGCCAGCAGCTTAGTGTGGGACAGTAACAATGAGCAGTTCTTC.

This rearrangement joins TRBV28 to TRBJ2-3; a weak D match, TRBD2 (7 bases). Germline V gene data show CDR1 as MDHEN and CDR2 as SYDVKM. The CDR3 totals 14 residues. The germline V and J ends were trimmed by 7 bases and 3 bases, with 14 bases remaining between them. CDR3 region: CASIWGGGTDTQYF. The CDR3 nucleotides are TGTGCCAGCATATGGGGAGGGGGAACAGATACGCAGTATTTT.

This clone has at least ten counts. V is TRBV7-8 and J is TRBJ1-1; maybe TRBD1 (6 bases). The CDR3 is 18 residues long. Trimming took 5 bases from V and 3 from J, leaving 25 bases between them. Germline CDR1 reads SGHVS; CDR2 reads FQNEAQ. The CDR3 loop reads CASSLTFGTLIRDTEAFF. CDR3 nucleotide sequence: TGTGCCAGCAGCCTGACTTTTGGGACACTCATTAGGGACACTGAAGCTTTCTTT.

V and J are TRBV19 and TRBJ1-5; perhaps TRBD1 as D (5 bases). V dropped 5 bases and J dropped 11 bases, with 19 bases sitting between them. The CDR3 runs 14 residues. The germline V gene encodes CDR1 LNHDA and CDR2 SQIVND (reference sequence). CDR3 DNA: TGTGCCAGTAGTCAGGGTAGGACCCGCTGGGCCCAGCATTTT. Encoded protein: CASSQGRTRWAQHF. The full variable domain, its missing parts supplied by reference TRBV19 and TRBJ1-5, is DGGITQSPKYLFRKEGQNVTLSCEQNLNHDAMYWYRQDPGQGLRLIYYSQIVNDFQKGDIAEGYSVSREKKESFPLTVTSAQKNPTAFYLCASSQGRTRWAQHFGDGTRLSIL.

The DNA for the CDR3 is TGCGCCAGCAGCCACTTTAAGGGCGGGAGGGTTATGAATGAGCAGTTCTTC. Protein product: CASSHFKGGRVMNEQFF. The chain employs TRBV4-3 and TRBJ2-1; 9 bases match TRBD2. The ends lost 3 bases at V and 7 bases at J; junction bases unmatched: 13. Germline V gene data show CDR1 as LGHNA and CDR2 as YSLEER. The CDR3 extends over 17 amino acids.

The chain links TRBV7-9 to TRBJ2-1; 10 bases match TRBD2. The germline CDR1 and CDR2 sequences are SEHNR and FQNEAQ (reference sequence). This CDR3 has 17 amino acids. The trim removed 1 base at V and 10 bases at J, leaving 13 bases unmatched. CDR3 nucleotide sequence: TGTGCCAGCAGCTTAGAAGACTGGGCTAGCGGGAGTGGGGAGCAGTTCTTC. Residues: CASSLEDWASGSGEQFF.

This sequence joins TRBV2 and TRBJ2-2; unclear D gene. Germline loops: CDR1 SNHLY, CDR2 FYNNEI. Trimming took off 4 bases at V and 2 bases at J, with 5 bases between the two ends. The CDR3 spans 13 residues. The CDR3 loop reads CASSVRNTGELFF. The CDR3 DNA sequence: TGTGCCAGCAGTGTTAGAAACACCGGGGAGCTGTTTTTT.

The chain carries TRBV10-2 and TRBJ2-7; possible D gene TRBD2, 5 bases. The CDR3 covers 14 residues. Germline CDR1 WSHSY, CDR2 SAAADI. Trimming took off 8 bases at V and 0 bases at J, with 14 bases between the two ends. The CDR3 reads CASLYLAHSYEQYF. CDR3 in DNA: TGCGCCAGCCTATACCTAGCTCACTCCTACGAGCAGTACTTC.

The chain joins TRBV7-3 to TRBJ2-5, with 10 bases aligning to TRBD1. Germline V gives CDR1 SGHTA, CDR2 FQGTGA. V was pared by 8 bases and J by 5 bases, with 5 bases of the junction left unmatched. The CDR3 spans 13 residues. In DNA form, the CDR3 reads TGTGCCAGCGCGACAGGGGGCGGGGAGACCCAGTACTTC. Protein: CASATGGGETQYF.

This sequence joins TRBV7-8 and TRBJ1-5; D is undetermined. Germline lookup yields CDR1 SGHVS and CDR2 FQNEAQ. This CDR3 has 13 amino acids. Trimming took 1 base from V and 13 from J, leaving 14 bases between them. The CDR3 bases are TGTGCCAGCAGCTTAGTTGGTGTCTCCACTCAGCATTTT. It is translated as CASSLVGVSTQHF.

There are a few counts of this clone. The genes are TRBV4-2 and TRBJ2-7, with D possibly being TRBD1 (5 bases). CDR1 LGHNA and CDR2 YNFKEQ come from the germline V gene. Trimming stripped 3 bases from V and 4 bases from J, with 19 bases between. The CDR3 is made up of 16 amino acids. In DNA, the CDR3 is TGTGCCAGCAGCCATGTAGGGGTTACTACTCCGTACGAGCAGTACTTC. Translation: CASSHVGVTTPYEQYF.

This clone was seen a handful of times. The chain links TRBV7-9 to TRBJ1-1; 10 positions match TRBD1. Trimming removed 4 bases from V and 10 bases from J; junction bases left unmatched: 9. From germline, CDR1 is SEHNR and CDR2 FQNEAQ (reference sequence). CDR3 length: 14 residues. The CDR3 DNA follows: TGTGCCAGCAGCTCGGACAGGGGGAAAAGGGGAGCTTTCTTT. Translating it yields CASSSDRGKRGAFF.

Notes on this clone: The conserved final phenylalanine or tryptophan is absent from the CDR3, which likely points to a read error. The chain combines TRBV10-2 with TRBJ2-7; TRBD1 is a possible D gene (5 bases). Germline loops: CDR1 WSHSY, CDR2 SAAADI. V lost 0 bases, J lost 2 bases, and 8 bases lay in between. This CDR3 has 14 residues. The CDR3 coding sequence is TGCGCCAGCAGTGAGTCAGGGGTAGCCTACGAGCAGTACTGC. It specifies CASSESGVAYEQYC.

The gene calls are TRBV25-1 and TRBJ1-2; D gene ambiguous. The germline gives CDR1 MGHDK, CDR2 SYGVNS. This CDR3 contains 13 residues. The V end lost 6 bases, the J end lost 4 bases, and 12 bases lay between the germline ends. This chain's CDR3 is CASSFREGYGYTF. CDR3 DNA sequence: TGTGCCAGCAGCTTCCGGGAGGGCTATGGCTACACCTTC.

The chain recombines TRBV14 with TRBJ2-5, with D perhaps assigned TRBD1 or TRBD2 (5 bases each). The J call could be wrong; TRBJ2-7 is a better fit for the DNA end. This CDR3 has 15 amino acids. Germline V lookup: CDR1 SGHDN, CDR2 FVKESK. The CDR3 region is CASSLGDGASYEQYF. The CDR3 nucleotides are TGTGCCAGCAGCTTAGGGGACGGGGCCTCCTACGAGCAGTACTTC.

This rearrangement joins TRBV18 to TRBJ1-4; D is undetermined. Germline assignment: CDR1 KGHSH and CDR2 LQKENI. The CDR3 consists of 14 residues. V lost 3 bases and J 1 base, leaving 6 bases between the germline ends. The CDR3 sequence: CASSPRITNEKLFF. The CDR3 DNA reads TGTGCCAGCTCACCCAGGATAACTAATGAAAAACTGTTTTTT.

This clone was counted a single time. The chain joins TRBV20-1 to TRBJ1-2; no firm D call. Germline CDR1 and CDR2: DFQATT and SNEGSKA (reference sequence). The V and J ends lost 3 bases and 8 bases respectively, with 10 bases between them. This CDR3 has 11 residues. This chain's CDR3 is CSASGPGGYTF. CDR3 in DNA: TGCAGTGCTAGCGGGCCGGGGGGCTACACCTTC.

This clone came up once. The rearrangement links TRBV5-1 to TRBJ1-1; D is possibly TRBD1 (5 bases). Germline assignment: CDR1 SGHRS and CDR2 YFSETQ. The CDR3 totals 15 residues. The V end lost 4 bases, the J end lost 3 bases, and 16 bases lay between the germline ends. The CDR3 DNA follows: TGCGCCAGCAGCCCGCGGGGCCGCCAGGACACTGAAGCTTTCTTT. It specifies CASSPRGRQDTEAFF.

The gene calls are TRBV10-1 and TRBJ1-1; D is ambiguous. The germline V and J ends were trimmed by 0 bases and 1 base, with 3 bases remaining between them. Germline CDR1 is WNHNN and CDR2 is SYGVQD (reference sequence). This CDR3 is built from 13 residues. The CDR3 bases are TGCGCCAGCAGTGAGTCAGGGAACACTGAAGCTTTCTTT. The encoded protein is CASSESGNTEAFF.